The T cell receptor beta chain described here comes from a study of blood T cells in healthy people across ages. Study as a whole: Template switching captured about one barcoded beta molecule per two T cells. Study conclusions and caveats: There were more naive CD4+ cells and higher diversity in long-lived donors than in aged donors.

Note on this clonotype: The target antigen is unknown.

The CDR3 has 13 amino acids. The V end lost 3 bases, the J end lost 8 bases, and 11 bases lay between the germline ends. Germline assignment: CDR1 MNHEY and CDR2 SMNVEV (reference sequence). Sample-barcoded 5' priming and a J-beta primer mix drove a second PCR of roughly 7 to 11 cycles. TCRdb recomputed calls from the 5' RACE reads with MiXCR, one row per CDR3 protein. The data contain some 900,000 distinct CDR3 sequences, under 35% of them seen just once; the ten biggest clones take up 15% to 20%. The receptor was derived from a woman aged 80 or over in good health. The sequenced material came from blood. V is TRBV27 and J is TRBJ2-1, with D perhaps given as TRBD1 or TRBD2 (6 bases each). The CDR3 here is CASSFRGRYEQFF. The CDR3 DNA reads TGTGCCAGCAGTTTCCGGGGGCGGTATGAGCAGTTCTTC.